This TCR beta chain was identified in a study of control samples from healthy donors and cancer patients. Sequencing used immunoSEQ multiplex PCR; TCRdb keeps in-frame clones, though not all of them. The table shows 85,000 to 90,000 clones, with roughly nine tenths occurring only once. V lost 8 bases to trimming and J lost 9 bases, with 19 bases between them. The CDR3 contains 13 residues. The germline V gene encodes CDR1 MGHDK and CDR2 SYGVNS. The V gene is TRBV25-1, the J gene TRBJ1-1, with D maybe TRBD1 (6 bases). The TCR comes from a woman between 50 and 59 years old with colorectal cancer. Material: PBMCs. CDR3 bases: TGTGCCAGCTTCGACAGGAGTATCCGAAAAGCTTTCTTT. This gives the protein CASFDRSIRKAFF.